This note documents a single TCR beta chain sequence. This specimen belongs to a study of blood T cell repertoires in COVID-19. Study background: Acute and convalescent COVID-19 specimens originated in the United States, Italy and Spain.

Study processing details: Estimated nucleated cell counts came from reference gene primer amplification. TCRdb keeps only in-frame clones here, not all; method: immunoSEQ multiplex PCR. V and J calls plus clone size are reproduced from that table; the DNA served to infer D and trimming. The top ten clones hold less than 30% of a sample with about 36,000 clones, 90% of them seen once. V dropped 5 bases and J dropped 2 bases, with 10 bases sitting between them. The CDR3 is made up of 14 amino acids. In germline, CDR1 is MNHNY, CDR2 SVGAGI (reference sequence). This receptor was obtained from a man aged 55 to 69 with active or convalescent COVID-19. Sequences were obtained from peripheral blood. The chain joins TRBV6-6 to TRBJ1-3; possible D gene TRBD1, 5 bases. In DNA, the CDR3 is TGTGCCAGCAGTCCGACAGATACTGGAAACACCATATATTTT. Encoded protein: CASSPTDTGNTIYF.